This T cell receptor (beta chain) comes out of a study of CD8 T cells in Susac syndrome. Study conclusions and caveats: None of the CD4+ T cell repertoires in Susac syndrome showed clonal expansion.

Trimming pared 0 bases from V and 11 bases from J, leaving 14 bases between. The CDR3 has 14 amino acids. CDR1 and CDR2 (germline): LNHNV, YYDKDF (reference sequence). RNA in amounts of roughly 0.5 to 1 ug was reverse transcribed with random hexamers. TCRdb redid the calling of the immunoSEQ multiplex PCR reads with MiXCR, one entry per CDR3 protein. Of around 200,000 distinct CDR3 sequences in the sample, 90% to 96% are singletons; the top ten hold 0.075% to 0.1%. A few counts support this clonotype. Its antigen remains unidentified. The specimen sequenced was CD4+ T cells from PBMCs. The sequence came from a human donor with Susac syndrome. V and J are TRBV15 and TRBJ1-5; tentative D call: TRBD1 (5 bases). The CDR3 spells CATSRELGAQTQHF. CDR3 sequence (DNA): TGTGCCACCAGCAGAGAGCTAGGGGCCCAGACCCAGCATTTT.